The entry that follows covers one T cell receptor (beta chain) sequence. Time point noted: patch test 3, about 24 weeks after DPC sensitization. Treatment noted: therapeutic diphenylcyclopropenone sensitization with weekly scalp DPC. This sample is part of a study of human T cells and chemical hapten exposure. Library construction involved attaching unique molecular identifiers to individual cDNA molecules, which allowed quantitative, reproducible TCR counting. TCRdb reprocessed the RACE reads with MiXCR, giving one entry per CDR3 protein. The table lists some 97,000 distinct CDR3 sequences, around a quarter of them singletons, with under 13% in the top ten. The sequencing here drew on whole blood, taken in connection with sensitization to the hapten diphenylcyclopropenone (DPC). The clonotype comes from a man aged 40-49 years with alopecia areata. Some clones in this sample may be carry-over from other donors' samples.

In nucleotides, the CDR3 is TGCAGCGTTGGAAATTTGGGGAATGAGCAGTTCTTC. It yields the protein CSVGNLGNEQFF. This rearrangement joins TRBV29-1 to TRBJ2-1; no clear D gene. CDR1 and CDR2 from the germline V gene are SQVTM and ANQGSEA. The CDR3 is made up of 12 amino acids. The ends were cut back, 4 bases at V and 7 bases at J, with 11 bases in the middle.